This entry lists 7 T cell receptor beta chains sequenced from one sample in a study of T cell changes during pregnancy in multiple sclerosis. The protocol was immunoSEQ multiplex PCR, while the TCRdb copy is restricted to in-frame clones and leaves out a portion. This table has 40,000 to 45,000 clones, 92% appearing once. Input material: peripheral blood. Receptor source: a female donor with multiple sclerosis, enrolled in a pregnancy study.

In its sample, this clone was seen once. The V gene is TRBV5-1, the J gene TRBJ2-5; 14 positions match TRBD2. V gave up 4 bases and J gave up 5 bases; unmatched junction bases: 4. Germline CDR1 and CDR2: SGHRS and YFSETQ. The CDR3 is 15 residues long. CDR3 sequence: CASSGGTSGSETQYF. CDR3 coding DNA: TGCGCCAGCAGCGGCGGGACTAGCGGGAGCGAGACCCAGTACTTC.

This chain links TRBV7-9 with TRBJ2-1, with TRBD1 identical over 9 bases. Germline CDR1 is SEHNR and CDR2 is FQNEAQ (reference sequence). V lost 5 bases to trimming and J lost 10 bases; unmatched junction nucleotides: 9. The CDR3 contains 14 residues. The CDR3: CASSQENTGGEQFF. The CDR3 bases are TGTGCCAGCAGCCAAGAAAACACAGGGGGCGAGCAGTTCTTC.

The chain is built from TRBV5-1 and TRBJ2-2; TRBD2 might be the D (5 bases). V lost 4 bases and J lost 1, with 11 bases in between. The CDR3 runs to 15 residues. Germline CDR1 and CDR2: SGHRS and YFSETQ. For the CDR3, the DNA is TGCGCCAGCAGCGGTGGACTGATGAACACCGGGGAGCTGTTTTTT. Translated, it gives CASSGGLMNTGELFF.

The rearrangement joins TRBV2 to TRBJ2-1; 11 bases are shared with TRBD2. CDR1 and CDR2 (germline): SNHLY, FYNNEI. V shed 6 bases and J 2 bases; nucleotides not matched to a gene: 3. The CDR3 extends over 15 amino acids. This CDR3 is CASSRLAGTYNEQFF. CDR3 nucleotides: TGTGCCAGCAGCCGACTAGCGGGAACCTACAATGAGCAGTTCTTC.

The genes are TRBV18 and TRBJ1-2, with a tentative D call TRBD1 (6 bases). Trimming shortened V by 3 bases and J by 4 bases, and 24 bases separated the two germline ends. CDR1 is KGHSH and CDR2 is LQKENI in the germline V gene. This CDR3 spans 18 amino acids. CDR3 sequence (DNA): TGTGCCAGCTCACCTGGCCCCGGGACACCATCGGCCACCTATGGCTACACCTTC. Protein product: CASSPGPGTPSATYGYTF.

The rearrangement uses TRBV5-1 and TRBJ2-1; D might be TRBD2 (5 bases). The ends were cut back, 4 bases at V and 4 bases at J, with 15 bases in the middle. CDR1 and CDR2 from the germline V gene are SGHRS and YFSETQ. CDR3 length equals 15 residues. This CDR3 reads CASSEGSSFYNEQFF. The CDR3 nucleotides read TGCGCCAGCAGCGAGGGTTCCTCCTTTTACAATGAGCAGTTCTTC.

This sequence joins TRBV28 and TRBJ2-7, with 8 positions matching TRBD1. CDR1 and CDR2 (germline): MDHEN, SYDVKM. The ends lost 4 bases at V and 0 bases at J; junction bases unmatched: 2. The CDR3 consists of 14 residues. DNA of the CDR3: TGTGCCAGCAGTTGGGACAGGAGCTCCTACGAGCAGTACTTC. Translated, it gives CASSWDRSSYEQYF. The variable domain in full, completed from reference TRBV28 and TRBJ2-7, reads DVKVTQSSRYLVKRTGEKVFLECVQDMDHENMFWYRQDPGLGLRLIYFSYDVKMKEKGDIPEGYSVSREKKERFSLILESASTNQTSMYLCASSWDRSSYEQYFGPGTRLTVT.